Below, 19 T cell receptor beta chains from the same sample are listed, as sequenced in a study of T cell repertoires in cytomegalovirus infection. TCRdb called the reads again in MiXCR, with one record for every CDR3 protein. The sample yields about 440,000 distinct CDR3 sequences, about a third seen once. Sequenced: PBMCs. The receptor set was obtained from a human donor in good health (CMV status not recorded). Some clones in this sample may be carry-over from other donors' samples.

The chain recombines TRBV15 with TRBJ2-1, with D possibly TRBD1 on 6 matching bases. The germline gives CDR1 LNHNV, CDR2 YYDKDF (reference sequence). This CDR3 comprises 15 residues. Deletions cut 2 bases from V and 6 bases from J, with 14 bases between. In DNA, the CDR3 is TGTGCCACCAGCAGAACAGGGATTGATTTCAATGAGCAGTTCTTC. Protein product: CATSRTGIDFNEQFF.

The chain employs TRBV29-1 and TRBJ1-4; 8 bases align to TRBD1. The CDR3 runs 12 residues. V shed 6 bases and J 7 bases; nucleotides not matched to a gene: 4. Per germline, CDR1 SQVTM and CDR2 ANQGSEA. The CDR3 bases are TGCAGCGTGCAGGGGGCGAGTGAAAAACTGTTTTTT. Amino acid sequence: CSVQGASEKLFF.

This rearrangement joins TRBV25-1 to TRBJ2-7, with TRBD1 as a possible D gene (5 bases). CDR1 and CDR2 from the germline V gene are MGHDK and SYGVNS. The CDR3 runs to 15 residues. V was clipped by 1 base and J by 3 bases, with 13 bases between them. The CDR3 loop is CASSELSGRDYEQYF. DNA of the CDR3: TGTGCCAGCAGTGAATTATCTGGCAGGGACTACGAGCAGTACTTC.

The chain carries TRBV27 and TRBJ1-5; D gene unclear. CDR3 size: 16 residues. Germline V gene data show CDR1 as MNHEY and CDR2 as SMNVEV (reference sequence). V dropped 2 bases and J dropped 1 base, with 12 bases sitting between them. The CDR3 loop reads CASSLVGAYSNQPQHF. For the CDR3, the DNA is TGTGCCAGCAGTTTAGTTGGAGCATACAGCAATCAGCCCCAGCATTTT.

This clonotype appeared many times. V and J are TRBV7-2 and TRBJ2-1; the D is unclear. The CDR3 has 15 residues. The V end lost 3 bases, the J end lost 3 bases, and 12 bases lay between the germline ends. CDR1 is SGHTA and CDR2 is FQGNSA in the germline V gene. Written as DNA, the CDR3 is TGTGCCAGCAGCTTTTTAGATAGGCTCTACAATGAGCAGTTCTTC. It codes for CASSFLDRLYNEQFF. The complete variable domain, with remaining parts taken from reference TRBV7-2 and TRBJ2-1, reads GAGVSQSPSNKVTEKGKDVELRCDPISGHTALYWYRQSLGQGLEFLIYFQGNSAPDKSGLPSDRFSAERTGGSVSTLTIQRTQQEDSAVYLCASSFLDRLYNEQFFGPGTRLTVL.

The gene calls are TRBV12-3 or TRBV12-4 and TRBJ2-5, with a weak D call TRBD1 (6 bases). CDR3 size: 15 residues. V lost 3 bases, J lost 2 bases, and 13 bases lay in between. The CDR3 DNA follows: TGTGCCAGCAGTTTGGGAGCAGGGACACAAGAGACCCAGTACTTC. This codes for CASSLGAGTQETQYF.

This clonotype was seen only a few times. The chain combines TRBV19 with TRBJ2-3; the match to TRBD2 covers 9 bases. V lost 8 bases and J lost 1; bases outside the gene matches: 13. The CDR3 totals 17 residues. Per the germline V gene, CDR1 is LNHDA and CDR2 is SQIVND (reference sequence). For the CDR3, the DNA is TGTGCCAGTTCGGCTAGCGGGGTCGCTGAAGGCACAGATACGCAGTATTTT. Translating gives CASSASGVAEGTDTQYF.

The J gene is TRBJ2-2, the V gene TRBV24-1; D perhaps matches TRBD1 (6 bases). Trimming stripped 5 bases from V and 0 bases from J, with 18 bases between. The germline gives CDR1 KGHDR, CDR2 SFDVKD. This CDR3 is 18 amino acids long. The CDR3 spells CATSARGGAGTNTGELFF. The CDR3 DNA follows: TGTGCCACCAGTGCCAGGGGTGGCGCCGGTACGAACACCGGGGAGCTGTTTTTT.

J is TRBJ2-7 and V is TRBV20-1, with TRBD1 matching 12 bases. The CDR3 is 15 residues long. The germline gives CDR1 DFQATT, CDR2 SNEGSKA (reference sequence). The ends lost 0 bases at V and 5 bases at J; junction bases unmatched: 5. CDR3 residues: CSARDPRDRGHEQYF. CDR3 sequence (DNA): TGCAGTGCTAGAGATCCGAGGGACAGGGGGCACGAGCAGTACTTC.

The chain is built from TRBV5-4 and TRBJ1-1; 11 nucleotides align to TRBD1. CDR1 is SGHNT, CDR2 YYREEE, per germline (reference sequence). The CDR3 is 18 residues long. V shed 2 bases and J 0 bases; nucleotides not matched to a gene: 9. CDR3 DNA sequence: TGTGCCAGCAGCTTAGGGGGACAGGGGGGTCTGATGAACACTGAAGCTTTCTTT. This gives the protein CASSLGGQGGLMNTEAFF.

Points on this clonotype: One end of the junction is discordant with germline, which a read error may explain. This chain links TRBV29-1 with TRBJ1-2; possible D gene TRBD1, 5 bases. The CDR3 length is 14 residues. Germline-derived CDR1 and CDR2 are SQVTM and ANQGSEA. CDR3 coding DNA: TGCAGCTTCCGGGGAGGGACCGTGACTGGCGGCTACAACTTC. This translates into CSFRGGTVTGGYNF.

Details on this clonotype: A much larger clone lies a single base off, so this may be a read error. The CDR3 does not end in the conserved phenylalanine or tryptophan, so this is likely a read error. The chain uses TRBV7-3 and TRBJ2-1; no reliable D call. This CDR3 contains 13 residues. Trimming cost V 2 bases and J 5 bases, with 7 bases left between them. Per the germline V gene, CDR1 is SGHTA and CDR2 is FQGTGA. In nucleotides, the CDR3 is TGTGCCAGCAGCTTAGGGTCCAACAATGAGCAGTTCTGC. Residues: CASSLGSNNEQFC.

Concerning this clonotype itself: The junction departs from the called germline gene at one end, perhaps through a read error. The CDR3 DNA sequence: TGTGCCCGCAGTTCCGACAAGACCCTTTCCTACAATGAGCAGTTCTTC. Its protein product is CARSSDKTLSYNEQFF. The chain carries TRBV6-2 or TRBV6-3 and TRBJ2-1; D is ambiguous. Germline CDR1 and CDR2: MNHEY and SVGEGT. This CDR3 region has 16 residues.

This clonotype has a handful of counts. This chain joins TRBV28 and TRBJ1-2, with D possibly matching TRBD1 (5 bases). The V gene lost 2 bases and the J gene lost 5 bases, with 15 bases spanning the gap. The CDR3 length is 15 residues. CDR1 and CDR2 from the germline V gene are MDHEN and SYDVKM. The CDR3 loop reads CASSLAGRSPYGYTF. CDR3 bases: TGTGCCAGCAGTTTAGCGGGACGGTCCCCTTATGGCTACACCTTC.

The J gene is TRBJ2-7, the V gene TRBV2, with D unclear. Trimming pared 1 base from V and 2 bases from J, leaving 9 bases between. From germline, CDR1 is SNHLY and CDR2 FYNNEI. There are 14 residues in the CDR3. CDR3 region: CASSEGGVAYEQYF. In nucleotides, the CDR3 is TGTGCCAGCAGTGAAGGTGGCGTAGCCTACGAGCAGTACTTC.

CDR3 sequence: CSVEDRDILYTF. CDR3 nucleotide sequence: TGCAGCGTGGAGGACCGGGACATCCTCTACACCTTC. The gene calls are TRBV29-1 and TRBJ1-2; possibly TRBD1 for D (6 bases). The CDR3 extends over 12 amino acids. The V end was cut by 6 bases, the J end by 10 bases, with 18 bases between. Germline-derived CDR1 and CDR2 are SQVTM and ANQGSEA.

As concerns this clonotype: A much larger clone differs from this one at a single base, so this may be a read error. The rearrangement joins TRBV11-2 to TRBJ2-3; unclear D gene. The CDR3 has 15 amino acids. Germline loops: CDR1 SGHAT, CDR2 FQNNGV. V lost 1 base to trimming and J lost 4 bases, with 12 bases between them. The CDR3 loop is CASSLGGSSSDTQYF. The CDR3 nucleotides are TGTGCCAGCAGCTTAGGGGGATCATCCTCAGATACGCAGTATTTT.

The count of this clonotype is one. Possible read error: a much larger clone is one base away. V and J are TRBV7-9 and TRBJ2-7; no reliable D call. The CDR3 loop spans 14 amino acids. Germline CDR1 SEHNR, CDR2 FQNEAQ (reference sequence). CDR3 sequence (DNA): TGTGCCAGCAGCTTAGCGAAAAAGAACTACGAGCAGTCCTTC. Amino acids: CASSLAKKNYEQSF.

This clonotype was observed at least ten times. The chain recombines TRBV7-2 with TRBJ1-2, with a weak D call TRBD1 (6 bases). Trimming stripped 1 base from V and 2 bases from J, with 14 bases between. The germline CDR1 and CDR2 sequences are SGHTA and FQGNSA. The CDR3 has 16 amino acids. In DNA, the CDR3 is TGTGCCAGCAGCTTAGGGGGGACAACCCTCAACTATGGCTACACCTTC. Translated, it gives CASSLGGTTLNYGYTF.